Sequencing of this T cell receptor (beta chain) was carried out in a study of cytomegalovirus exposure and HLA in healthy donors. On this clone itself: Its antigen remains unknown.

CDR1 and CDR2 (germline): SEHNR, FQNEAQ (reference sequence). The CDR3 runs to 15 residues. Trimming took off 4 bases at V and 0 bases at J, with 10 bases between the two ends. Vbeta (60) and Jbeta (13) primers were used in the PCR. Only in-frame clones appear in the TCRdb table, and some are missing; sequencing was by immunoSEQ multiplex PCR. The sample holds some 130,000 clones, roughly four fifths seen once. Study outcomes and limitations: Researchers reportedly found TCR beta sequences accurately predicted most subjects' HLA-A and HLA-B alleles.

The receptor was derived from a female donor in good health and CMV-seropositive. The chain couples TRBV7-9 to TRBJ1-3; possible D gene TRBD1, 5 bases. The sample comprised PBMCs. This chain's CDR3 is CASSSRQNSGNTIYF. The DNA of the CDR3 is TGTGCCAGCAGCTCCCGACAGAACTCTGGAAACACCATATATTTT.